A single sample gave rise to the 27 T cell receptor beta chains below, sequenced in a study of blood T cell repertoires in COVID-19. Using immunoSEQ multiplex PCR, the repertoire was profiled, and TCRdb retains in-frame clones only, with some absent. Of under 150,000 clones in the sample, 76% are singletons; the top ten hold 3.5% to 5%. The sequencing input was peripheral blood. The receptors shown here come from a woman older than 75 with active or convalescent COVID-19.

A few counts support this clone. The rearrangement links TRBV7-2 to TRBJ1-2; TRBD1 matches at 9 bases. CDR1 SGHTA and CDR2 FQGNSA come from the germline V gene. The CDR3 runs to 16 residues. With V trimmed by 4 bases and J by 2 bases, 8 bases remained unmatched. CDR3 DNA sequence: TGTGCCAGCAGCTCGACACGGACAGGGGCAAACTATGGCTACACCTTC. Encoded protein: CASSSTRTGANYGYTF.

This chain links TRBV5-1 with TRBJ2-2; a weak D match, TRBD1 (6 bases). V gave up 1 base and J gave up 5 bases, with 6 bases separating them. CDR3 length: 13 residues. The V gene's germline CDR1 is SGHRS and CDR2 YFSETQ. The CDR3 nucleotides are TGCGCCAGCAGCTTGACAGGGACCGGGGAGCTGTTTTTT. It translates to CASSLTGTGELFF.

The CDR3, as DNA: TGTGCCAGCAGTCCATCTCTTAGCGAGAAAGAGACCCAGTACTTC. Its protein is CASSPSLSEKETQYF. This sequence joins TRBV7-3 and TRBJ2-5; D possibly corresponds to TRBD2 (5 bases). Trimming took off 6 bases at V and 3 bases at J, with 17 bases between the two ends. In germline, CDR1 is SGHTA, CDR2 FQGTGA. This CDR3 contains 15 residues.

This rearrangement joins TRBV7-2 to TRBJ1-1; 10 positions match TRBD1. Unmatched junction bases numbered 5, after V lost 5 bases and J lost 11 bases. Looked up from germline, CDR1 is SGHTA and CDR2 is FQGNSA. CDR3 length equals 12 residues. In DNA, the CDR3 is TGTGCCAGCAGCCGGACAGGGGGGTCGGCTTTCTTT. Translating it yields CASSRTGGSAFF.

This sequence joins TRBV12-3 or TRBV12-4 and TRBJ1-2; D is unclear. CDR3 size: 13 residues. V was cut by 2 bases and J by 4 bases, with 8 bases left in between. The CDR3 loop is CASSLYRSYGYTF. CDR3 DNA sequence: TGTGCCAGCAGTTTATACCGGAGCTATGGCTACACCTTC.

This clone was found a few times. The chain has TRBV18 and TRBJ1-3, with D possibly matching TRBD1 (5 bases). Germline CDR1 KGHSH, CDR2 LQKENI. Trimming left V 6 bases short and J 5 bases short, with 14 bases between. The CDR3 has 14 residues. The CDR3 region is CASSEGMLRNTIYF. The CDR3 nucleotides read TGTGCCAGCTCGGAGGGGATGTTAAGAAACACCATATATTTT.

J is TRBJ1-6 and V is TRBV6-4; 9 nucleotides align to TRBD1. The CDR3 sequence is 15 residues long. The trim removed 6 bases at V and 9 bases at J, leaving 9 bases unmatched. In germline, CDR1 is MRHNA, CDR2 SNTAGT. CDR3 amino acids: CASRRQGEGSSPLHF. The CDR3 DNA reads TGTGCCAGCAGACGACAGGGGGAAGGGAGTTCACCCCTCCACTTT.

This clone was observed a handful of times. The chain carries TRBV2 and TRBJ1-5; D gene unclear. V was pared by 1 base and J by 4 bases, with 5 bases between. The CDR3 totals 13 residues. CDR1 and CDR2 from the germline V gene are SNHLY and FYNNEI. The CDR3 loop reads CASSEDLNQPQHF. The CDR3 bases are TGTGCCAGCAGTGAAGATCTGAATCAGCCCCAGCATTTT.

V usage is TRBV28 and J usage is TRBJ2-7; 12 bases fit TRBD2. After removal of 8 bases from V and 7 bases from J, the junction contained 12 bases not matched to a gene. Germline lookup yields CDR1 MDHEN and CDR2 SYDVKM. The CDR3 covers 15 residues. The CDR3 sequence: CASYEWTSGAGEQYF. The CDR3 DNA reads as TGTGCCAGCTACGAATGGACTAGCGGGGCAGGGGAGCAGTACTTC. Full variable domain (rest looked up from reference TRBV28 and TRBJ2-7): DVKVTQSSRYLVKRTGEKVFLECVQDMDHENMFWYRQDPGLGLRLIYFSYDVKMKEKGDIPEGYSVSREKKERFSLILESASTNQTSMYLCASYEWTSGAGEQYFGPGTRLTVT.

V gene TRBV15 combines with J gene TRBJ2-1; D is perhaps TRBD1 (5 bases). The CDR3 extends over 15 amino acids. Germline values: CDR1 LNHNV, CDR2 YYDKDF (reference sequence). V lost 0 bases, J lost 2 bases, and 8 bases lay in between. The CDR3 region is CATSRDRQTYNEQFF. The CDR3 DNA reads as TGTGCCACCAGCAGAGACCGACAGACCTACAATGAGCAGTTCTTC.

A single count supports this clone. The gene calls are TRBV7-2 and TRBJ2-3; maybe TRBD2 (6 bases). The CDR3 consists of 15 residues. V was shortened by 5 bases and J by 6 bases, with 18 bases between the two germline ends. In germline, CDR1 is SGHTA, CDR2 FQGNSA. The CDR3 coding sequence is TGTGCCAGCAGCGGAGGGCCCGGGGTGCGGGATACGCAGTATTTT. Its translation: CASSGGPGVRDTQYF.

This clone was recorded once. The chain is built from TRBV9 and TRBJ1-3; D remains unclear. V lost 5 bases to trimming and J lost 3 bases, with 15 bases between them. Per the germline V gene, CDR1 is SGDLS and CDR2 is YYNGEE. This CDR3 has 15 amino acids. In DNA form, the CDR3 reads TGTGCCAGCAGTATCGCGGTAGGAAATGGAAACACCATATATTTT. Translated: CASSIAVGNGNTIYF.

CDR3 nucleotide sequence: TGTGCCAGCAGCACCCAGACAGATACGCAGTATTTT. Protein sequence: CASSTQTDTQYF. The chain carries TRBV9 and TRBJ2-3; D not resolved. V was cut by 4 bases and J by 3 bases, with 6 bases left in between. CDR1 and CDR2 from the germline V gene are SGDLS and YYNGEE. This CDR3 spans 12 amino acids. Filled out from reference TRBV9 and TRBJ2-3, the complete variable domain reads DSGVTQTPKHLITATGQRVTLRCSPRSGDLSVYWYQQSLDQGLQFLIQYYNGEERAKGNILERFSAQQFPDLHSELNLSSLELGDSALYFCASSTQTDTQYFGPGTRLTVL.

The table lists this clone with a few counts. V and J are TRBV9 and TRBJ1-6; D call uncertain. Trimming left V 3 bases short and J 9 bases short, with 19 bases between. The CDR3 extends over 16 amino acids. Germline V gives CDR1 SGDLS, CDR2 YYNGEE. CDR3 protein: CASSAPRPGPGSPLHF. CDR3 nucleotide sequence: TGTGCCAGCAGCGCCCCACGGCCGGGTCCTGGTTCACCCCTCCACTTT.

The chain recombines TRBV11-2 with TRBJ1-2, with D maybe TRBD1 (5 bases). The CDR3 has 13 residues. Germline-derived CDR1 and CDR2 are SGHAT and FQNNGV. The germline V and J ends were trimmed by 6 bases and 9 bases, with 17 bases remaining between them. CDR3 nucleotide sequence: TGTGCCAGCAGAAGTACAGGCTATGTGCGCTACACCTTC. Translating it yields CASRSTGYVRYTF.

CDR3 region: CASARGQTEAFF. In DNA form, the CDR3 reads TGTGCCAGCGCCAGGGGGCAAACTGAAGCTTTCTTT. V and J are TRBV6-5 and TRBJ1-1; 8 nucleotides match TRBD1. This CDR3 spans 12 amino acids. Germline CDR1 and CDR2: MNHEY and SVGAGI. V shed 8 bases and J 5 bases; nucleotides not matched to a gene: 4.

This clone came up a few times. V usage is TRBV29-1 and J usage is TRBJ1-1; weak D call: TRBD1 (5 bases). CDR1 is SQVTM, CDR2 ANQGSEA, per germline. The CDR3 is made up of 14 amino acids. V shed 7 bases and J shed 3 bases, with 18 bases lying between them. CDR3 in amino acids: CSGAPGGDYTEAFF. As DNA, the CDR3 is TGCAGCGGAGCACCGGGGGGTGATTACACTGAAGCTTTCTTT.

The genes are TRBV10-3 and TRBJ1-2; D is possibly TRBD1 (5 bases). Trimming shortened V by 6 bases and J by 3 bases, and 11 bases separated the two germline ends. The CDR3 consists of 13 residues. The germline V gene has CDR1 ENHRY and CDR2 SYGVKD. The CDR3 is CAISADRDYGYTF. In DNA form, the CDR3 reads TGTGCCATCAGCGCCGACAGAGACTATGGCTACACCTTC.

The rearrangement links TRBV11-2 to TRBJ1-2; TRBD1 might be the D (6 bases). CDR3 size: 13 residues. The V gene lost 5 bases and the J gene lost 8 bases, with 15 bases spanning the gap. Germline V lookup: CDR1 SGHAT, CDR2 FQNNGV. CDR3 protein: CASSLRQELGYTF. Here the CDR3 DNA reads TGTGCCAGCAGCCTTCGACAGGAACTCGGCTACACCTTC.

V and J are TRBV19 and TRBJ1-2; 7 bases line up with TRBD1. The CDR3 loop spans 16 amino acids. V was clipped by 6 bases and J by 8 bases; unmatched bases: 18. From germline, CDR1 is LNHDA and CDR2 SQIVND (reference sequence). CDR3 sequence reads: CASRANADRLDTGYTF. The CDR3 nucleotides are TGTGCCAGTAGGGCGAACGCGGACAGGCTCGACACGGGCTACACCTTC.

This clone turned up a few times. The gene calls are TRBV7-9 and TRBJ2-7, with TRBD1 matching over 7 bases. This CDR3 contains 17 residues. CDR1 and CDR2 from the germline V gene are SEHNR and FQNEAQ (reference sequence). The trim removed 5 bases at V and 0 bases at J, leaving 13 bases unmatched. In nucleotides, the CDR3 is TGTGCCAGCAGCCCACCGTGGGGACAGATGAGCTCCTACGAGCAGTACTTC. It yields the protein CASSPPWGQMSSYEQYF.

The genes are TRBV19 and TRBJ1-1, with 7 bases lining up with TRBD1. The CDR3 is 15 residues long. Germline CDR1 LNHDA, CDR2 SQIVND (reference sequence). Losses at the gene ends were 5 bases for V and 1 base for J; bases not matched to a gene: 7. In nucleotides, the CDR3 is TGTGCCAGTAGTGTGGGACAGATAACGAACACTGAAGCTTTCTTT. It yields the protein CASSVGQITNTEAFF.

The chain couples TRBV3-1 (or the pseudogene TRBV3-2) to TRBJ2-3, with a tentative D call TRBD2 (6 bases). CDR3 size: 15 residues. V dropped 1 base and J dropped 2 bases, with 10 bases sitting between them. Germline V CDR1 and CDR2: LGHDT, YNNKEL (reference sequence). In nucleotides, the CDR3 is TGTGCCAGCAGCCAAGGGGGGGTCTCCACAGATACGCAGTATTTT. Amino acids: CASSQGGVSTDTQYF.

The rearrangement links TRBV9 to TRBJ2-7; 7 bases fit TRBD2. This CDR3 has 14 residues. V was clipped by 4 bases and J by 2 bases; unmatched bases: 6. The germline gives CDR1 SGDLS, CDR2 YYNGEE. CDR3 protein: CASSSASGAYEQYF. In DNA form, the CDR3 reads TGTGCCAGCAGCTCAGCTAGCGGCGCCTACGAGCAGTACTTC.

The DNA of the CDR3 is TGCGCCAGCAGCTTCTCGCGGGATGAGCAGTTCTTC. Protein sequence: CASSFSRDEQFF. V and J are TRBV5-1 and TRBJ2-1; TRBD2 might be the D (5 bases). Germline CDR1 SGHRS, CDR2 YFSETQ. The ends were cut back, 2 bases at V and 8 bases at J, with 8 bases in the middle. CDR3 length equals 12 residues.

This clone occurred a few times. The chain recombines TRBV27 with TRBJ1-2; 8 bases are shared with TRBD1. After removal of 6 bases from V and 0 bases from J, the junction contained 6 bases not matched to a gene. The CDR3 runs 15 residues. Germline V gene lookup returns CDR1 MNHEY and CDR2 SMNVEV (reference sequence). The CDR3: CASRPGGGANYGYTF. As DNA, the CDR3 is TGTGCCAGCAGGCCAGGGGGCGGAGCTAACTATGGCTACACCTTC.

This clone came up a few times. The chain joins TRBV27 to TRBJ2-7; 7 bases are a match to TRBD1. This CDR3 region has 13 residues. Germline V gives CDR1 MNHEY, CDR2 SMNVEV (reference sequence). V gave up 4 bases and J gave up 1 base; unmatched junction bases: 1. The CDR3, as DNA: TGTGCCAGCAGTTCGACAGGGTCCTACGAGCAGTACTTC. This codes for CASSSTGSYEQYF.